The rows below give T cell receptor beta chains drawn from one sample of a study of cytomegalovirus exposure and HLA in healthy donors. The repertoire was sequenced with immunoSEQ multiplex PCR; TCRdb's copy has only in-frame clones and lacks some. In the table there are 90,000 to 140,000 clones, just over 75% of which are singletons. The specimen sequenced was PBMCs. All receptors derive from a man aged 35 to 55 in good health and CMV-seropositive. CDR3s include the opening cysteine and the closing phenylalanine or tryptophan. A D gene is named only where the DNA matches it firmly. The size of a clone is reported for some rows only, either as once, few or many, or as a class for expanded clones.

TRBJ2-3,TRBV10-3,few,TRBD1,TGTGCCATCAACGGACAGGGCTCCACAGATACGCAGTATTTT,CAINGQGSTDTQYF
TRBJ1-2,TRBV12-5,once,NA,TGTGCTAGTGGTTTAACAGGGAACTATGGCTACACCTTC,CASGLTGNYGYTF
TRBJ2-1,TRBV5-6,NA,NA,TGTGCCAGCAGCTTGTTCGGTGATAGCTCCTACAATGAGCAGTTCTTC,CASSLFGDSSYNEQFF
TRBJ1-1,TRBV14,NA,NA,TGTGCCAGCAGCCTCTGGACAGCAAACACTGAAGCTTTCTTT,CASSLWTANTEAFF
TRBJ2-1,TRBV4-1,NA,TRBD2,TGCGCCAGCAGCCAAGAGGGCGCTAGCGGGGCCCTCCCCAATGAGCAGTTCTTC,CASSQEGASGALPNEQFF
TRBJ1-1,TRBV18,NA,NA,TGTGCCAGCTCACCACTCAGGGGCACTGAAGCTTTCTTT,CASSPLRGTEAFF
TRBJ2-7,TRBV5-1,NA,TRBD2,TGCGCCGGCAAACCGGGACTAGGTCCCTACGAGCAGTACTTC,CAGKPGLGPYEQYF
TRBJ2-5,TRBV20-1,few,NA,TGCAGTGCTCTTGGGGGGGAGACCCAGTACTTC,CSALGGETQYF
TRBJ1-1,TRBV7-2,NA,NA,TGTGCCAGCAGCTTAGCCCAGGGCGGCGCGAACACTGAAGCTTTCTTT,CASSLAQGGANTEAFF
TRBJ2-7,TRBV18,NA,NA,TGTGCCAGCTCACCAAGGCGAGGGCCGCTCAACGAGCAGTACTTC,CASSPRRGPLNEQYF
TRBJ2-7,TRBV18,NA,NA,TGTGCCAGCTCAGGGGGTACGGGGGAGAACTACGAGCAGTACTTC,CASSGGTGENYEQYF
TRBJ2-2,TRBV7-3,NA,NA,TGTGCCAGCAGCTTGGGCTACGCCGGGGAGCTGTTTTTT,CASSLGYAGELFF
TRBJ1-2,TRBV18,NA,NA,TGTGCCAGCTCACCCAGGGATTTGTATGGCTACACCTTC,CASSPRDLYGYTF
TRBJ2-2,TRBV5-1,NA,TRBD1,TGCGCCAGCAGCTTCGGACAGGGCGGTGGAACCGGGGAGCTGTTTTTT,CASSFGQGGGTGELFF
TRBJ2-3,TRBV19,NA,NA,TGTGCCAGTAGACTCCAGACAGGTGGAGATACGCAGTATTTT,CASRLQTGGDTQYF
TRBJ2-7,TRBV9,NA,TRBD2,TGTGCCAGCAGCGTAGGTGGCGGGAGGATGCACGAGCAGTACTTC,CASSVGGGRMHEQYF
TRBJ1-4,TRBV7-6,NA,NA,TGTGCCAGCAGCTTAGCGGCGGCAACTAATGAAAAACTGTTTTTT,CASSLAAATNEKLFF
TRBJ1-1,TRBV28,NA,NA,TGTGCCAGCTACCCCGCAGGTACCGATGAAGCTTTCTTT,CASYPAGTDEAFF
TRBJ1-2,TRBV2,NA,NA,TGTGCCAGCAGGGGCAGGGCGCCCTATGGCTACACCTTC,CASRGRAPYGYTF
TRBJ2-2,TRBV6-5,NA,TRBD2,TGTGCCAGCGGGACTAGCGGGAACACCGGGGAGCTGTTTTTT,CASGTSGNTGELFF
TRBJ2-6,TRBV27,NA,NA,TGTGCCAGCAGTTTCCGGGGGACTGGGGCCAACGTCCTGACTTTC,CASSFRGTGANVLTF
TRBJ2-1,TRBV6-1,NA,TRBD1,TGTGCCAGCAGTGCTCGACAGGGTTCCACCGACAATGAGCAGTTCTTC,CASSARQGSTDNEQFF
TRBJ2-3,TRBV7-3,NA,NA,TGTGCCAGCAGCTTAGGGAGAACTAGCACAGATACGCAGTATTTT,CASSLGRTSTDTQYF
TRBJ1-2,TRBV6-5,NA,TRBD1,TGTGCCAGCAGTTTGAGACAGGGAAACTATGGCTACACCTTC,CASSLRQGNYGYTF
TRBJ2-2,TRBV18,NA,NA,TGTGCCAGCTCATCAACAGGAACCGGGGAGCTGTTTTTT,CASSSTGTGELFF
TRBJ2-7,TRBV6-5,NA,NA,TGTGCCAGCAGTTCCCCTTACGAGCAGTACTTC,CASSSPYEQYF
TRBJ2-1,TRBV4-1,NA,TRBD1,TGCGCCAGCAGCCAAGATGGGACAGCGAACAATGAGCAGTTCTTC,CASSQDGTANNEQFF